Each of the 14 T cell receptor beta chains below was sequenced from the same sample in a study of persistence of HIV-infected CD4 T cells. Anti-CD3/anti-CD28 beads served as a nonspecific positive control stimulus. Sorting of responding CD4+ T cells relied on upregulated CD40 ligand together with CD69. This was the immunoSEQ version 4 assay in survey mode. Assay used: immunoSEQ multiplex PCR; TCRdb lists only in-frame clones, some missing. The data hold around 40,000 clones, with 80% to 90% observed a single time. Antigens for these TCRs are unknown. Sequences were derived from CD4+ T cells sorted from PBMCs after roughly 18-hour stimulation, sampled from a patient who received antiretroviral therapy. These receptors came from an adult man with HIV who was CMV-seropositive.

The CDR3 region is CASRTLGGGYNEQFF. For the CDR3, the DNA is TGTGCCAGCAGAACCCTCGGGGGGGGGTACAATGAGCAGTTCTTC. This chain joins TRBV6-5 and TRBJ2-1; 8 nucleotides agree with TRBD2. Germline CDR1 and CDR2: MNHEY and SVGAGI. The V segment lost 6 bases and the J segment 4 bases; nucleotides outside the gene matches: 8. The CDR3 covers 15 residues.

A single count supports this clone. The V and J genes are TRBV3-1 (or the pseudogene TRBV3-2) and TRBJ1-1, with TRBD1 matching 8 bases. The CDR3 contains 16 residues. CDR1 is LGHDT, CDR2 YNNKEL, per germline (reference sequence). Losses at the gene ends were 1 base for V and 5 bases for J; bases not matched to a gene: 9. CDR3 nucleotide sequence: TGTGCCAGCAGCCAAGGGCAGCAGGGGGCGAGAACTGAAGCTTTCTTT. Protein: CASSQGQQGARTEAFF.

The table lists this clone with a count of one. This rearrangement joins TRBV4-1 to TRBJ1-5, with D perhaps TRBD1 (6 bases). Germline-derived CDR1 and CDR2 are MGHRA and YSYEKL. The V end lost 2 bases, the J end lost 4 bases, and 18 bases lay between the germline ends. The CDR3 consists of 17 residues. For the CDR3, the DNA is TGCGCCAGCAGCCAATTCCCCGTCGGGCAGGGGAATCAGCCCCAGCATTTT. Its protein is CASSQFPVGQGNQPQHF.

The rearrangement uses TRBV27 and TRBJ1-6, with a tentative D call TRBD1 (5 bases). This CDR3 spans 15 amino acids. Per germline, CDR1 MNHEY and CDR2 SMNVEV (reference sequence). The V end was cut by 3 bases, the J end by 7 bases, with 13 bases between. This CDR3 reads CASSLGAGLNSPLHF. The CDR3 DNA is TGTGCCAGCAGTTTGGGCGCAGGGCTCAATTCACCCCTCCACTTT.

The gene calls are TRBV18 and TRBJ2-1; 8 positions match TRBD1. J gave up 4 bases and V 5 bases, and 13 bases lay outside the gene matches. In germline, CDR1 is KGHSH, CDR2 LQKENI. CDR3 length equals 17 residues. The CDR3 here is CASSTKPLTGGYNEQFF. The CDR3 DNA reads TGTGCCAGCTCAACAAAACCGCTAACAGGGGGATACAATGAGCAGTTCTTC.

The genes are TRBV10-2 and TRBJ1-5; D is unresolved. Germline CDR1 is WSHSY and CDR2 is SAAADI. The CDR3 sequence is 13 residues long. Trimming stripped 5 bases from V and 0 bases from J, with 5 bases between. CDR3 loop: CASSSLSNQPQHF. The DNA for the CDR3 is TGCGCCAGCAGTTCCCTTAGCAATCAGCCCCAGCATTTT.

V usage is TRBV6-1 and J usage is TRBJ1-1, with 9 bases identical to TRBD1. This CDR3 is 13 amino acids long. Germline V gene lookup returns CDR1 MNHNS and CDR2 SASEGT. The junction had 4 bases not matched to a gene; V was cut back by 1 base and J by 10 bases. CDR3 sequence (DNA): TGTGCCAGCAGTGAAGTTGGGACAGGGTTAGCTTTCTTT. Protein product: CASSEVGTGLAFF.

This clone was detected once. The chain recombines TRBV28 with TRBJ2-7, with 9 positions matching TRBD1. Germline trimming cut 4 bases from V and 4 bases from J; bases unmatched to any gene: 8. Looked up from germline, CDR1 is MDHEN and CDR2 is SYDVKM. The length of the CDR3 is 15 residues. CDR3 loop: CASSSSPTGGYEQYF. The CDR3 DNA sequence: TGTGCCAGCAGTTCCTCCCCGACAGGGGGGTACGAGCAGTACTTC.

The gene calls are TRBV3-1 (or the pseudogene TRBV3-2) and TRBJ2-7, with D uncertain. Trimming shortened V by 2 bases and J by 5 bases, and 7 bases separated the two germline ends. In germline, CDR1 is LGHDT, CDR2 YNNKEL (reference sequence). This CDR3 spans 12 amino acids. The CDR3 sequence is CASSQNKNEQYF. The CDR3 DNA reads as TGTGCCAGCAGCCAAAATAAAAACGAGCAGTACTTC.

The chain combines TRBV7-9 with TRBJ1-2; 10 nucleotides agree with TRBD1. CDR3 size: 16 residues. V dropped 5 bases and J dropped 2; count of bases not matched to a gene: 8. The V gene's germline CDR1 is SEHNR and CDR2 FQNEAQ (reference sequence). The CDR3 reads CASSLIRDRGNYGYTF. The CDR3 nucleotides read TGTGCCAGCAGCCTGATCCGGGACAGGGGCAACTATGGCTACACCTTC.

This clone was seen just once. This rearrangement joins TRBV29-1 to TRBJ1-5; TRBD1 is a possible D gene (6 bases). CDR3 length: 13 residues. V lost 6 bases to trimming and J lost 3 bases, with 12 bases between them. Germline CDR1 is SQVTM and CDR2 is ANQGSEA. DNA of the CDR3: TGCAGCGTGGGGAGGGGGAACAATCAGCCCCAGCATTTT. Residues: CSVGRGNNQPQHF.

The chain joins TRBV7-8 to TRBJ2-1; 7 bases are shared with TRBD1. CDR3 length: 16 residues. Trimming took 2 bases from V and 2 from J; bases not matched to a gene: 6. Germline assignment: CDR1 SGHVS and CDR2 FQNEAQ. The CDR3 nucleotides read TGTGCCAGCAGCTTAAGGGACAGCCGGACCTACAATGAGCAGTTCTTC. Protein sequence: CASSLRDSRTYNEQFF.

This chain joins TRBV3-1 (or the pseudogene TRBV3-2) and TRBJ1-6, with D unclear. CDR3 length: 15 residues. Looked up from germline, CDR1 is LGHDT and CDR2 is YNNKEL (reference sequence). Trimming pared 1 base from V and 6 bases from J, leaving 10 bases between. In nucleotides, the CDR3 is TGTGCCAGCAGCCAAGGTGTACGTATTAATTCACCCCTCCACTTT. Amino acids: CASSQGVRINSPLHF.

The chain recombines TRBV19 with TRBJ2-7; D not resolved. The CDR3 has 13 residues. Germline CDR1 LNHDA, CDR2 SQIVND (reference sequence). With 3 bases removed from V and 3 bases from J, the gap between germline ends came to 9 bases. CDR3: CASSMDQFYEQYF. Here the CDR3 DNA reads TGTGCCAGTAGTATGGATCAGTTCTACGAGCAGTACTTC.